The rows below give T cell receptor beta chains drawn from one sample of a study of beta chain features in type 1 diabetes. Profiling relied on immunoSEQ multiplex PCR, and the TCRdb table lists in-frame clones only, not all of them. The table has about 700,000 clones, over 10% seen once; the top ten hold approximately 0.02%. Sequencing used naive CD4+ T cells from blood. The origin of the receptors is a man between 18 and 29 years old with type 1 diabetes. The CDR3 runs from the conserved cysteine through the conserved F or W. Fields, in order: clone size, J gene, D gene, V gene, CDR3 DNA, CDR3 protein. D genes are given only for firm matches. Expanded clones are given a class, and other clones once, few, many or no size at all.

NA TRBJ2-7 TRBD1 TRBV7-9 TGTGCCAGCAGCGACAGACAGGGGGCCCCCTACGAGCAGTACTTC CASSDRQGAPYEQYF
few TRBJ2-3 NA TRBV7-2 TGTGCCAGCAGCTCCATACGGGGGTGGGATACGCAGTATTTT CASSSIRGWDTQYF
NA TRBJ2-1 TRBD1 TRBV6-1 TGTGCCAGCAGTTGGACAGGGGGCAATGAGCAGTTCTTC CASSWTGGNEQFF
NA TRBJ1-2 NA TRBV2 TGTGCCAGCAGTTTTCAAGGGGTGAACTATGGCTACACCTTC CASSFQGVNYGYTF
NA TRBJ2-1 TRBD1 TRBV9 TGTGCCAGCAGCCTGGACAGGGGCTCCTACAATGAGCAGTTCTTC CASSLDRGSYNEQFF
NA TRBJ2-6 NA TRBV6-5 TGTGCCAGCAGTTACTCGGTGAACTCTGGGGCCAACGTCCTGACTTTC CASSYSVNSGANVLTF
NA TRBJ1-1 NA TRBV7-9 TGTGCCAGCAGCTTAGTCGTAGGCGAAGCTTTCTTT CASSLVVGEAFF
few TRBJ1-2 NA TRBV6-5 TGTGCCAGCAGTTACAAGAGCACCGGGACGGGTTATGGCTACACCTTC CASSYKSTGTGYGYTF
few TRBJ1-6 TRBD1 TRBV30 TGTGCCTGGAAGGGACAGAATTCACCCCTCCACTTT CAWKGQNSPLHF
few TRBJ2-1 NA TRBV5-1 TGCGCCAGCACCCCTTTGCCAGGCAGCTCCTACAATGAGCAGTTCTTC CASTPLPGSSYNEQFF
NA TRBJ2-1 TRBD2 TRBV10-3 TGTGCCATCAGGCCGACTAGCGGCGCCTCCTACAATGAGCAGTTCTTC CAIRPTSGASYNEQFF
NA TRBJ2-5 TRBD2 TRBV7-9 TGTGCCAGCAGCGCGTCGACTAGCGGGGGGGCCGTGACCCAGTACTTC CASSASTSGGAVTQYF
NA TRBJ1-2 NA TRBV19 TGTGCCAGTAGTCTGCGGTCCCTATCGGCTGGCTACACCTTC CASSLRSLSAGYTF
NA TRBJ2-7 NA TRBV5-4 TGTGCCAGCAGCTTGGGTCGGCCCGAGCCCTACGAGCAGTACTTC CASSLGRPEPYEQYF
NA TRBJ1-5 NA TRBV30 TGTGCCTGGAGTGTACGGCAGGGGAATCAGCCCCAGCATTTT CAWSVRQGNQPQHF
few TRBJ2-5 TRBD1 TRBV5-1 TGCGCCAGCAGCGGGACAGAAGAGACCCAGTACTTC CASSGTEETQYF
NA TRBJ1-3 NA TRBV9 TGTGCCAGCAGCGTGGGGTCAATCTCTGGAAACACCATATATTTT CASSVGSISGNTIYF
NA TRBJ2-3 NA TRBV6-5 TGTGCCAGCACTAATGAGGGCGGCATGGAGTATTTT CASTNEGGMEYF
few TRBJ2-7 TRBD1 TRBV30 TGTGTCCTAATCCGGGACAGCTCCTACGAGCAGTACTTC CVLIRDSSYEQYF
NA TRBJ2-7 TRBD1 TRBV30 TGTGCCTGGAGTGTAGGGTATGGTGGCAGGGGGCCCGAGCAGTACTTC CAWSVGYGGRGPEQYF
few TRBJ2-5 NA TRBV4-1 TGCGCCAGCAGCCAAGATCCTAGAAGGGAGACCCAGTACTTC CASSQDPRRETQYF
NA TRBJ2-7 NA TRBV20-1 TGCAGTGCTTCACCCGGGTACGAGCAGTACTTC CSASPGYEQYF
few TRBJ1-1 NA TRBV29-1 TGCAGCGGTCTCGGGGGGAGCACTGAAGCTTTCTTT CSGLGGSTEAFF
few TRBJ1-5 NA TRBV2 TGTGCCAGCAGTGAAGCGACCGCGGACCAGCCCCAGCATTTT CASSEATADQPQHF
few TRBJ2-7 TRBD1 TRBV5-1 TGCGCCAGCAGCTTGGTTTACAGGGGAAACGAGCAGTACTTC CASSLVYRGNEQYF
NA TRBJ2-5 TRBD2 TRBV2 TGTGCCAGCAGTGGACCTAGCGGGGATCGGGAGACCCAGTACTTC CASSGPSGDRETQYF
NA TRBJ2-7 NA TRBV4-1 TGCGCCAGCAGCCTAGGGAACGAGCAGTACTTC CASSLGNEQYF
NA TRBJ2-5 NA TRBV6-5 TGTGCCAGCCGTCACAGGCGAGACCAAGAGACCCAGTACTTC CASRHRRDQETQYF
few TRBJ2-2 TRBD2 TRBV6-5 TGTGCCAGCACTCCCGGGACTAGAAGCACCGGGGAGCTGTTTTTT CASTPGTRSTGELFF
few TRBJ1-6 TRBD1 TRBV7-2 TGTGCCAGCAGCTACAGACCCGCCGGGACAGGGTATTCACCCCTCCACTTT CASSYRPAGTGYSPLHF
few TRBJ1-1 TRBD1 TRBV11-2 TGTGCCAGCAGCTCCCAGGGGGGCGCGGACACTGAAGCTTTCTTT CASSSQGGADTEAFF
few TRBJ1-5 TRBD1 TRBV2 TGTGCCAGCAAAATCGGTCAGGGGGGTGCCCAGCATTTT CASKIGQGGAQHF
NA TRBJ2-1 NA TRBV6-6 TGTGCCAGCAGACCCGGGGGAACTTCCAATGAGCAGTTCTTC CASRPGGTSNEQFF
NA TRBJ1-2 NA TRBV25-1 TGTGCCAGCAGTGAATCAGGGTATGGCTACACCTTC CASSESGYGYTF
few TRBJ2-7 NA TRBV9 TGTGCCAGCAGCGTAGACGCCGCCTCGGGCGAGCAGTACTTC CASSVDAASGEQYF
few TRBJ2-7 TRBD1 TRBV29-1 TGCAGCGTTGCAGGACAGGGCGGTCGCGAGCAGTACTTC CSVAGQGGREQYF
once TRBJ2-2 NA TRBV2 TGTGCCAGCAGGGGGGAAGGTTACACCGGGGAGCTGTTTTTT CASRGEGYTGELFF